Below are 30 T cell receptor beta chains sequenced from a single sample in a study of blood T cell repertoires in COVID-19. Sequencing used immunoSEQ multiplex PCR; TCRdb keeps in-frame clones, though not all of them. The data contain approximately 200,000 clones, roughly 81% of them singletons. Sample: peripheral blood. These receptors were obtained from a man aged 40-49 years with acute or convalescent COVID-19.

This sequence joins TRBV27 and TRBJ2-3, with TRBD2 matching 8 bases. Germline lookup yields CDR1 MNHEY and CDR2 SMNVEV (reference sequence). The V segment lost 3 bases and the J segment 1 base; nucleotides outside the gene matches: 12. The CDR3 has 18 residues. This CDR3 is CASSLSTLTSVGTDTQYF. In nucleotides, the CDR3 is TGTGCCAGCAGTTTGTCCACTCTGACTAGCGTTGGCACAGATACGCAGTATTTT.

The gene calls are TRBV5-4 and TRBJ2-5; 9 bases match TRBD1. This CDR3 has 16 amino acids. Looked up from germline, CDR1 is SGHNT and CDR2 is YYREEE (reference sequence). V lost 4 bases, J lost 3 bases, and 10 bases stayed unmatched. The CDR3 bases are TGTGCCAGCAGCCGCTCCTTGGACAGGGGAAAAGAGACCCAGTACTTC. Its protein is CASSRSLDRGKETQYF.

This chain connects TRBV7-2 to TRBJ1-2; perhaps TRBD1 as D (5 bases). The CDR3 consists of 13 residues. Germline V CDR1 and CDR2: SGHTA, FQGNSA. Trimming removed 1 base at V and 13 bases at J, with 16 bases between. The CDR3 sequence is CASSLGGSAGRTF. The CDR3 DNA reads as TGTGCCAGCAGCTTAGGGGGATCGGCAGGGCGCACCTTC.

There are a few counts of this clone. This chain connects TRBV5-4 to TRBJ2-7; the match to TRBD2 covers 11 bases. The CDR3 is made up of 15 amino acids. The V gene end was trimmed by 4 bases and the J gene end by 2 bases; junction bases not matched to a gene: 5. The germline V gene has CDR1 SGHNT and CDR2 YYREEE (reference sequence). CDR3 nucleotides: TGTGCCAGCAGCGGAGTAGCGGGGGGGACCTACGAGCAGTACTTC. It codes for CASSGVAGGTYEQYF.

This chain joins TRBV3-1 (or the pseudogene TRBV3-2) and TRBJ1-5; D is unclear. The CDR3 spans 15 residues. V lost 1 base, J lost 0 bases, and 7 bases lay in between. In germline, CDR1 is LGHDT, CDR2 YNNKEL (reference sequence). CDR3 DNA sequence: TGTGCCAGCAGCCAAGGGCCAATTAGCAATCAGCCCCAGCATTTT. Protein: CASSQGPISNQPQHF.

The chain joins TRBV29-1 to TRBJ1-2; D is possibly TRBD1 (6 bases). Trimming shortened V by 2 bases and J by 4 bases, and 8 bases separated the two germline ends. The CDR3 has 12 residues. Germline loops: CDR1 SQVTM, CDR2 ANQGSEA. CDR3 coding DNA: TGCAGCGTTGAAACAGGGACCTATGGCTACACCTTC. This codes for CSVETGTYGYTF.

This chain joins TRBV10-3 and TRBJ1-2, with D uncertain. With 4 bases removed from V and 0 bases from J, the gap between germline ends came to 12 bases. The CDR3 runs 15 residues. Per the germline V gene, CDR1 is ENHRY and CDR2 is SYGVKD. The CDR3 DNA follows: TGTGCCATCAGTGTTATTGACACAGCTAACTATGGCTACACCTTC. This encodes CAISVIDTANYGYTF.

CDR3 sequence (DNA): TGCAGTGTACAGCGGGGAGATACGCAGTATTTT. This sequence encodes CSVQRGDTQYF. This chain joins TRBV20-1 and TRBJ2-3, with 7 positions matching TRBD2. Germline CDR1 DFQATT, CDR2 SNEGSKA (reference sequence). This CDR3 region has 11 residues. The V and J ends lost 7 bases and 5 bases, in that order; junction bases with no gene match: 3.

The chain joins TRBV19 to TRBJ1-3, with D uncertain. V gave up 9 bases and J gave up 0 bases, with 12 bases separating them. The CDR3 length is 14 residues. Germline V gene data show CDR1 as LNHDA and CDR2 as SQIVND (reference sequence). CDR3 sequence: CASSVGRSGNTIYF. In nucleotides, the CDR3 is TGTGCCAGCTCTGTGGGCCGCTCTGGAAACACCATATATTTT.

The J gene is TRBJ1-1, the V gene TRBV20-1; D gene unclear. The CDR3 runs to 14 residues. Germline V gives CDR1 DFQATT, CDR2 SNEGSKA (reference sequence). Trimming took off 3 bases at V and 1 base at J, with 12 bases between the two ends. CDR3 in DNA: TGCAGTGCTAGTTGGGCCGAACCGAACACTGAAGCTTTCTTT. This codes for CSASWAEPNTEAFF.

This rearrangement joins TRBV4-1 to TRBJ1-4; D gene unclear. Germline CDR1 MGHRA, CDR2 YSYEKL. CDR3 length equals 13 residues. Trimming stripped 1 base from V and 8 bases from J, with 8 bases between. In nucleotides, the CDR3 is TGCGCCAGCAGCCAAGGTCCCCTCGAAAAACTGTTTTTT. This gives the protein CASSQGPLEKLFF.

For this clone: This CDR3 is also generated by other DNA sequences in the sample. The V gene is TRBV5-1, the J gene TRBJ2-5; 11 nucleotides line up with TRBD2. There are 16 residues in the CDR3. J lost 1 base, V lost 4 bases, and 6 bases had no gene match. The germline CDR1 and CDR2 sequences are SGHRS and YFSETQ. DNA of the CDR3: TGCGCCAGCAGCCCGGGTCTAGCGGGGGGCCAAGAGACCCAGTACTTC. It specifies CASSPGLAGGQETQYF. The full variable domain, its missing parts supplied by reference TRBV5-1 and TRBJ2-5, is KAGVTQTPRYLIKTRGQQVTLSCSPISGHRSVSWYQQTPGQGLQFLFEYFSETQRNKGNFPGRFSGRQFSNSRSEMNVSTLELGDSALYLCASSPGLAGGQETQYFGPGTRLLVL.

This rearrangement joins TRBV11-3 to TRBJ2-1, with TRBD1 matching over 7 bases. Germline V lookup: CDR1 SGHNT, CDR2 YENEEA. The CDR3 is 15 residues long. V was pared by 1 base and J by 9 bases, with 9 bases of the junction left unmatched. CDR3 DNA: TGTGCCAGCAGCTTAGGGAGCAGGGGGTGGAGTGAGCAGTTCTTC. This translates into CASSLGSRGWSEQFF.

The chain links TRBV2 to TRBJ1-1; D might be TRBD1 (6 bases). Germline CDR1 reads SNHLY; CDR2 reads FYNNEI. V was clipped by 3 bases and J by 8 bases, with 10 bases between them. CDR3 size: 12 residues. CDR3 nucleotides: TGTGCCAGCAGTGAGGTGGGGACAGAAGCTTTCTTT. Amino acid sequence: CASSEVGTEAFF.

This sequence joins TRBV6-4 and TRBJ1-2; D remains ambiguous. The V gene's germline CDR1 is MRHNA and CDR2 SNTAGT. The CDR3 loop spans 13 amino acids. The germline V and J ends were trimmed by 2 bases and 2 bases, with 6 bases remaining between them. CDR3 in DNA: TGTGCCAGCAGTGACGGGGAGAACTATGGCTACACCTTC. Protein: CASSDGENYGYTF.

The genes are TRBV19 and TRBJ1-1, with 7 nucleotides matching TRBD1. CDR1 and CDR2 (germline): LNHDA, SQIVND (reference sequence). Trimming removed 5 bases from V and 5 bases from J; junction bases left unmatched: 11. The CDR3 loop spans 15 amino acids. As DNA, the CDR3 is TGTGCCAGTAGTCCCTCAGGACAGGCGGGGACTGAAGCTTTCTTT. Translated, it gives CASSPSGQAGTEAFF.

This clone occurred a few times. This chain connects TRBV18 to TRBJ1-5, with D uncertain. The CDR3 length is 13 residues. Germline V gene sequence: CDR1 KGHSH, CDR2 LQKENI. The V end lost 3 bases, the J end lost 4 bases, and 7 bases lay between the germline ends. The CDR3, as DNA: TGTGCCAGCTCACCGCCCCAGAATCAGCCCCAGCATTTT. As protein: CASSPPQNQPQHF.

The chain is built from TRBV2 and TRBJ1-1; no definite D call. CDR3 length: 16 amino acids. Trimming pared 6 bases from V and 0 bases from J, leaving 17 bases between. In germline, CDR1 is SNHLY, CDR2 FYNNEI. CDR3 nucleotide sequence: TGTGCCAGCAGCACTAACGAAAACGTTATGAACACTGAAGCTTTCTTT. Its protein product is CASSTNENVMNTEAFF.

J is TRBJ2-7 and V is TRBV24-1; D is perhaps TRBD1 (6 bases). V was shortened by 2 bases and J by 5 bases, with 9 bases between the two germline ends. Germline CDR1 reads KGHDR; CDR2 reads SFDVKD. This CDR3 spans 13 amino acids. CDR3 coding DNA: TGTGCCACCAGTGATTCCCGGACAGACGAGCAGTACTTC. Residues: CATSDSRTDEQYF.

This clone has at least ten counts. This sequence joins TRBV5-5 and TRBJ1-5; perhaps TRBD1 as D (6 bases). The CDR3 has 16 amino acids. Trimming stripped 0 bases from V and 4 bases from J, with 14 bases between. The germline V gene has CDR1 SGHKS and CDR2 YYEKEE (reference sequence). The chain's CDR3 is CASSLGVGALNQPQHF. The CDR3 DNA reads TGTGCCAGCAGCTTGGGAGTGGGGGCCCTAAATCAGCCCCAGCATTTT.

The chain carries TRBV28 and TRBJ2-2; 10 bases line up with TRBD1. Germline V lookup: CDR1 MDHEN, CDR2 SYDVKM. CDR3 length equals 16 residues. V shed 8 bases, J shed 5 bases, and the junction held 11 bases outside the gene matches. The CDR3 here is CASRRGQGLKTGELFF. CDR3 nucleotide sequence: TGTGCCAGCCGAAGGGGACAGGGGCTTAAGACCGGGGAGCTGTTTTTT.

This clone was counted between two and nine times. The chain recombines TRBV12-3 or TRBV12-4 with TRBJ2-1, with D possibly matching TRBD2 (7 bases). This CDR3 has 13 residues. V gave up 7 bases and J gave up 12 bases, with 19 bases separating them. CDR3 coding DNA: TGTGCCAGCAACCCACTAGGGGGGGTCGGGCAGTTCTTC. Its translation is CASNPLGGVGQFF.

The CDR3 reads CASSRQVSYEQYF. The CDR3, as DNA: TGTGCCAGCAGCCGACAGGTGTCCTACGAGCAGTACTTC. V is TRBV6-6 and J is TRBJ2-7, with D possibly matching TRBD1 (6 bases). The germline gives CDR1 MNHNY, CDR2 SVGAGI (reference sequence). V dropped 6 bases and J dropped 1 base, with 10 bases sitting between them. CDR3 length: 13 amino acids.

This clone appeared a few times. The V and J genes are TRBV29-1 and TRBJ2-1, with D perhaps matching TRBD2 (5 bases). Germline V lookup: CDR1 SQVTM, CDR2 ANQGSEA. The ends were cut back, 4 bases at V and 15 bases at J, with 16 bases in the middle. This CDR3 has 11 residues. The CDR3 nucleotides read TGCAGCGTTGCGACGCTAGCCGATGCGTTCTTC. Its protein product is CSVATLADAFF.

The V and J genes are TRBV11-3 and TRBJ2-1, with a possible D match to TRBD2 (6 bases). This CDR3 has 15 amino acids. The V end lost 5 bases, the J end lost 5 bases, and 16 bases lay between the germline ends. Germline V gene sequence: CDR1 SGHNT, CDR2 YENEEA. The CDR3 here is CASSPRGGENNEQFF. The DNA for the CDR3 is TGTGCCAGCAGCCCAAGGGGCGGGGAAAACAATGAGCAGTTCTTC.

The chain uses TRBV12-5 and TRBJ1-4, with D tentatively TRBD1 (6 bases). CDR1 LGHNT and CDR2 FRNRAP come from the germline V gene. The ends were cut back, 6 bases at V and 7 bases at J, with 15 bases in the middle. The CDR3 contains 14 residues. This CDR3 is CASGLAGAGEKLFF. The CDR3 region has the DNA TGTGCTAGTGGACTGGCGGGGGCCGGTGAAAAACTGTTTTTT.

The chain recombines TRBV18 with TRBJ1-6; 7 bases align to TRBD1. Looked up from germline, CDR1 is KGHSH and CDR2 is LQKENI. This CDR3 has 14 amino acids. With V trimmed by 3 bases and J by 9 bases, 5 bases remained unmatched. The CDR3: CASSPDRNGSPLHF. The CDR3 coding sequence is TGTGCCAGCTCACCGGACAGGAATGGTTCACCCCTCCACTTT. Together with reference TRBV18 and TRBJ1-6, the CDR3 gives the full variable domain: NAGVMQNPRHLVRRRGQEARLRCSPMKGHSHVYWYRQLPEEGLKFMVYLQKENIIDESGMPKERFSAEFPKEGPSILRIQQVVRGDSAAYFCASSPDRNGSPLHFGNGTRLTVT.

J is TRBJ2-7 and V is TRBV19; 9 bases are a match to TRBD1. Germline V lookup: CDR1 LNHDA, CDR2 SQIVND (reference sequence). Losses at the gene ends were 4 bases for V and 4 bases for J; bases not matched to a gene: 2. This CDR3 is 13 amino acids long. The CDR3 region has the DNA TGTGCCAGTAGTACGGGACAGGGTTACGAGCAGTACTTC. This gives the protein CASSTGQGYEQYF.

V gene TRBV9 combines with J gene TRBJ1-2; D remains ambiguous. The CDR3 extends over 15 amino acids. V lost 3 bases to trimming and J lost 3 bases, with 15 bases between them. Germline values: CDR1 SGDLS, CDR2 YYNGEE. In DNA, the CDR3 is TGTGCCAGCAGCGCCCCTCTCGTGTCCTACTATGGCTACACCTTC. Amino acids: CASSAPLVSYYGYTF. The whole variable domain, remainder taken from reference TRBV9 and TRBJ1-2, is DSGVTQTPKHLITATGQRVTLRCSPRSGDLSVYWYQQSLDQGLQFLIQYYNGEERAKGNILERFSAQQFPDLHSELNLSSLELGDSALYFCASSAPLVSYYGYTFGSGTRLTVV.

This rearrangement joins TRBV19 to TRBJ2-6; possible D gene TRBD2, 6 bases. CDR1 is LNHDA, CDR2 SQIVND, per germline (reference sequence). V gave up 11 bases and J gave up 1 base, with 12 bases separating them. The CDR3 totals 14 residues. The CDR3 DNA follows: TGTGCCTGTCAGGAGGGTTCTGGGGCCAACGTCCTGACTTTC. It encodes CACQEGSGANVLTF.